A selection of T cell receptor beta chains follows, all from one sample in a study of blood T cell repertoires in COVID-19. Clones were sequenced by immunoSEQ multiplex PCR, and TCRdb holds only the in-frame ones, with some missing. The profile shows 650,000 to 800,000 clones, about 87% of them singletons. The sequenced sample consisted of peripheral blood. The receptors were sampled from a young woman with acute or convalescent COVID-19. Both conserved end residues are part of each CDR3. The D gene is left open where the match is weak. Not all rows give a size; the values are once, few, many and, for expanded clones, a class.

TRBV9	.	TRBJ1-6	once	TGTGCCAGCAGCGTAGATAGTTCACCCCTCCACTTT	CASSVDSSPLHF
TRBV2	.	TRBJ1-1	.	TGTGCCAGCAGTGAGGGCTGGGCCGTGAACACTGAAGCTTTCTTT	CASSEGWAVNTEAFF
TRBV7-2	.	TRBJ1-1	.	TGTGCCAGCAGCTTAGCGTCCGGAGGTATCAACACTGAAGCTTTCTTT	CASSLASGGINTEAFF
TRBV6-5	.	TRBJ1-2	.	TGTGCCAGCGATCAAGATACAGGGCACTATGGCTACACCTTC	CASDQDTGHYGYTF
TRBV21-1	.	TRBJ1-6	.	TGTGTCCCCCCGGTGGCCCTCCACTTT	CVPPVALHF
TRBV6-2/TRBV6-3	.	TRBJ2-7	.	TGTGCCAGCAGTTACAACACCGCCTACGAGCAGTACTTC	CASSYNTAYEQYF
TRBV2	TRBD1	TRBJ1-5	.	TGTGCCAGCAACCGGGGAGGGACAGGTAATCAGCCCCAGCATTTT	CASNRGGTGNQPQHF
TRBV7-6	TRBD1	TRBJ2-7	.	TGTGCCAGCAGTCCCGGTACAGGGGGCTCCTACGAGCAGTACTTC	CASSPGTGGSYEQYF
TRBV11-2	TRBD2	TRBJ2-7	.	TGTGCCAGCAGCCTTCGACTAGCTGCCCCCTTCGAGCAGTACTTC	CASSLRLAAPFEQYF
TRBV4-1	TRBD1	TRBJ1-2	.	TGCGCCAGCAGCCAAGATGGAGGGGGCAGATATGGCTACACCTTC	CASSQDGGGRYGYTF
TRBV5-4	TRBD1	TRBJ1-3	.	TGTGCCAGCAGCCCCGGGACAGCACGACAGCCCATATATTTT	CASSPGTARQPIYF
TRBV9	TRBD1	TRBJ1-2	.	TGTGCCAGCAGCCCACAGGGACAGATTAACTATGGCTACACCTTC	CASSPQGQINYGYTF
TRBV9	.	TRBJ1-6	.	TGTGCCAGCTCCGTAGGAATAGTTAATTCACCCCTCCACTTT	CASSVGIVNSPLHF
TRBV7-2	TRBD1	TRBJ1-2	.	TGTGCCAGCAGCCTGACGGACAGGACCTCCTATGGCTACACCTTC	CASSLTDRTSYGYTF
TRBV4-1	TRBD1	TRBJ2-7	once	TGCGCCAGCAGCCAAGAAGGGTTCACAGGGGCAACCTACGAGCAGTACTTC	CASSQEGFTGATYEQYF
TRBV7-9	TRBD2	TRBJ2-1	.	TGTGCCAGCAGCTTAGTTGGCGGGGGAGTTTACAATGAGCAGTTCTTC	CASSLVGGGVYNEQFF
TRBV29-1	.	TRBJ1-1	.	TGCAGCGTACCCCCAGAGAACACTGAAGCTTTCTTT	CSVPPENTEAFF
TRBV5-6	TRBD1	TRBJ1-2	once	TGTGCCAGCAGCCACGACAGGGTCTATGGCTACACCTTC	CASSHDRVYGYTF
TRBV5-5	.	TRBJ2-3	.	TGTGCCAGCAGCTTCCAGGGTCCAGATACGCAGTATTTT	CASSFQGPDTQYF
TRBV24-1	TRBD2	TRBJ2-1	.	TGTGCCACCAGTGACCCGACTAGCGGGGGACTCTACAATGAGCAGTTCTTC	CATSDPTSGGLYNEQFF
TRBV10-3	.	TRBJ2-3	.	TGTGCCATCAGTGAACTAGGAGGGCCAGATACGCAGTATTTT	CAISELGGPDTQYF
TRBV2	TRBD1	TRBJ1-5	.	TGTGCCAGCAGACGCTCAGGGGGCTACGGCAATCAGCCCCAGCATTTT	CASRRSGGYGNQPQHF
TRBV9	.	TRBJ2-7	.	TGTGCCAGCAGCGTAGGGTCGGGACAACCCTACGAGCAGTACTTC	CASSVGSGQPYEQYF
TRBV7-2	.	TRBJ1-5	.	TGTGCCAGCAGCCGGACTCACAATCAGCCCCAGCATTTT	CASSRTHNQPQHF
TRBV3-1/TRBV3-2	.	TRBJ2-7	once	TGTGCCAGCAGCCCAGAGGGGGGGGGCTCCTACGAGCAGTACTTC	CASSPEGGGSYEQYF
TRBV11-2	.	TRBJ1-3	.	TGTGCCAGCAGCGACCGAGGGTTGGATGGAAACACCATATATTTT	CASSDRGLDGNTIYF
TRBV6-5	.	TRBJ2-4	.	TGTGCCAGCAGAAACAGTGTAGCCAAAAACATTCAGTACTTC	CASRNSVAKNIQYF
TRBV2	.	TRBJ2-3	.	TGTGCCAGCAGTGGGCGGGGTACAGATACGCAGTATTTT	CASSGRGTDTQYF
TRBV30	TRBD1	TRBJ1-1	.	TGTGCCTGGACCCTCGACAGGGTTGTGGGCACTGAAGCTTTCTTT	CAWTLDRVVGTEAFF
TRBV2	.	TRBJ2-7	.	TGTGCCAGCACTCCTGGGGCGTACGAGCAGTACTTC	CASTPGAYEQYF
TRBV4-3	.	TRBJ1-3	.	TGCGCCAGCAGCCAGAACGGGAGCCTCTCTGGAAACACCATATATTTT	CASSQNGSLSGNTIYF
TRBV5-4	TRBD1	TRBJ2-7	.	TGTGCCAGCAGCTCGGCAGGGGGTTCCTACGAGCAGTACTTC	CASSSAGGSYEQYF
TRBV4-1	.	TRBJ2-7	.	TGCGCCAGCAGCCAGGTGGGGCAGAAGTACTTC	CASSQVGQKYF
TRBV27	TRBD1	TRBJ2-7	.	TGTGCCAGCAGAAGACTGACAGGGGGCTACGAGCAGTACTTC	CASRRLTGGYEQYF
TRBV7-9	.	TRBJ1-5	.	TGTGCCAGCAGCCTCCCGGGGGGTCCCCAGCATTTT	CASSLPGGPQHF
TRBV12-5	.	TRBJ2-2	.	TGTGCTAGTGGTTTGGGGGAGACCACCGGGGAGCTGTTTTTT	CASGLGETTGELFF
TRBV3-1/TRBV3-2	.	TRBJ1-3	.	TGTGCCAGCAGCCAAACGGGGACGGGAGGTGGAAACACCATATATTTT	CASSQTGTGGGNTIYF
TRBV6-5	TRBD1	TRBJ1-1	.	TGTGCCAGCCTCCTCACGGGGGAAGGGGGCCAAAAAGCTTTCTTT	CASLLTGEGGQKAFF
TRBV4-1	.	TRBJ1-1	.	TGCGCCAGCAGCCAAGATAAGGCCCAGGGCTTGAACACTGAAGCTTTCTTT	CASSQDKAQGLNTEAFF
TRBV14	TRBD2	TRBJ2-2	once	TGTGCCAGCAGCCAAGACGCTAGCGGTTACGGGGAGCTGTTTTTT	CASSQDASGYGELFF
TRBV30	.	TRBJ1-1	.	TGTGCCTGGAGTGTGGTTGAGGAGGGCACTGAAGCTTTCTTT	CAWSVVEEGTEAFF
TRBV5-1	.	TRBJ1-6	.	TGCGCCAGCAGCTTGGGACAGAATAATTCACCCCTCCACTTT	CASSLGQNNSPLHF
TRBV7-8	.	TRBJ1-2	.	TGTGCCAGCAGCTTATCCCGGACAGCTAACTATGGCTACACCTTC	CASSLSRTANYGYTF
TRBV12-5	.	TRBJ1-2	.	TGTGCTAGTGGCCCCGGACTCGGGTTTTATGGCTACACCTTC	CASGPGLGFYGYTF
TRBV7-9	.	TRBJ1-1	.	TGTGCCAGCAGCTTAGCAGGGGCGGCTGAAGCTTTCTTT	CASSLAGAAEAFF
TRBV4-1	TRBD1	TRBJ2-2	.	TGCGCCAGCAGCCAAGTCTCCAAGACAGGGTCGAACACCGGGGAGCTGTTTTTT	CASSQVSKTGSNTGELFF
TRBV9	.	TRBJ1-1	.	TGTGCCAGCAGCCCCTCGGGGAGTGGCACTGAAGCTTTCTTT	CASSPSGSGTEAFF
TRBV6-5	.	TRBJ2-7	.	TGTGCCAGCAGTCCCCGGGGGGCCCTTATTGAGCAGTACTTC	CASSPRGALIEQYF
TRBV9	.	TRBJ2-7	.	TGTGCCAGCAGCGTAGGGCCCCAGGGAGGCGAGCAGTACTTC	CASSVGPQGGEQYF
TRBV5-1	TRBD2	TRBJ2-5	.	TGCGCCAGCAGGCCGGGAGGGCCAACGGAGACCCAGTACTTC	CASRPGGPTETQYF
TRBV6-2/TRBV6-3	TRBD2	TRBJ2-3	.	TGTGCCAGCAGCCAACTAGCGGGGGTAACAGATACGCAGTATTTT	CASSQLAGVTDTQYF
TRBV18	TRBD1	TRBJ1-6	once	TGTGCCAGCTCACCGACGACAGGGTATAATTCACCCCTCCACTTT	CASSPTTGYNSPLHF
TRBV4-1	.	TRBJ1-2	.	TGCGCCAGCAGCCAAGTCCTAGCTAACTATGGCTACACCTTC	CASSQVLANYGYTF